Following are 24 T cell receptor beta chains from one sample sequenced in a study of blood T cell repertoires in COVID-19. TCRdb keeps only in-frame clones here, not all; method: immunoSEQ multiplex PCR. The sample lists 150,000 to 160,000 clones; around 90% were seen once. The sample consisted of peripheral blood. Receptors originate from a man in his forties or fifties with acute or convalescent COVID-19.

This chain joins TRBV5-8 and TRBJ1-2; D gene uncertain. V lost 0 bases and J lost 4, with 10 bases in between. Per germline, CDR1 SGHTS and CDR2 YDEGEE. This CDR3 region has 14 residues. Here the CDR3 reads CASSLDRNFYGYTF. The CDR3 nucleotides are TGTGCCAGCAGCTTGGACAGAAACTTCTATGGCTACACCTTC.

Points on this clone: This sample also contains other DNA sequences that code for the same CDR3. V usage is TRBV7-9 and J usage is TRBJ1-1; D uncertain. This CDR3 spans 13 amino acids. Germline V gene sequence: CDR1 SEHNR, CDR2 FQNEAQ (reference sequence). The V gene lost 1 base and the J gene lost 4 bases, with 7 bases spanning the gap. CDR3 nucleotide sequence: TGTGCCAGCAGCTTAGAAGGCGGCACTGAAGCTTTCTTT. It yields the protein CASSLEGGTEAFF. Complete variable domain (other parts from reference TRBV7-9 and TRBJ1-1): DTGVSQNPRHKITKRGQNVTFRCDPISEHNRLYWYRQTLGQGPEFLTYFQNEAQLEKSRLLSDRFSAERPKGSFSTLEIQRTEQGDSAMYLCASSLEGGTEAFFGQGTRLTVV.

The CDR3 sequence is CASSSPGLAHPRGNEQFF. CDR3 bases: TGTGCCAGCAGCTCTCCGGGACTAGCTCACCCAAGGGGCAATGAGCAGTTCTTC. This rearrangement joins TRBV7-2 to TRBJ2-1; 9 positions match TRBD2. Germline loops: CDR1 SGHTA, CDR2 FQGNSA. Trimming cost V 4 bases and J 6 bases; bases outside gene matches: 16. CDR3 length: 18 residues.

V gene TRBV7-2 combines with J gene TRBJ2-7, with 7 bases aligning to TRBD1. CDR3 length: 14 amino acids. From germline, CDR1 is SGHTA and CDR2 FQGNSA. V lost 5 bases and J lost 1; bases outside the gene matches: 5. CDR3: CASSAEGASYEQYV. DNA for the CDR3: TGTGCCAGCAGCGCCGAGGGGGCTTCCTACGAGCAGTACGTC.

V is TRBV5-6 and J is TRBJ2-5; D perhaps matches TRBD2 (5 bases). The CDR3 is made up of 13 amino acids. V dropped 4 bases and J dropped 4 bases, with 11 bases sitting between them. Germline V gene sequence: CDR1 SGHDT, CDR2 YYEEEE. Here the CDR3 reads CASSPTRRETQYF. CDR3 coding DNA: TGTGCCAGCAGCCCCACTAGGAGAGAGACCCAGTACTTC. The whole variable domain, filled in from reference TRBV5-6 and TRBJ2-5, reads DAGVTQSPTHLIKTRGQQVTLRCSPKSGHDTVSWYQQALGQGPQFIFQYYEEEERQRGNFPDRFSGHQFPNYSSELNVNALLLGDSALYLCASSPTRRETQYFGPGTRLLVL.

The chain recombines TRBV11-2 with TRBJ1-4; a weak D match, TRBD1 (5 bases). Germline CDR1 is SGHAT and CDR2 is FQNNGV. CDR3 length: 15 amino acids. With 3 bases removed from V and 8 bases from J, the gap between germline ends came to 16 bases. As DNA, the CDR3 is TGTGCCAGCAGCTTGGGTACGATCAGGGTCGAAAAACTGTTTTTT. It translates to CASSLGTIRVEKLFF.

CDR3 loop: CASSSYAPDRVHTSTGELFF. DNA for the CDR3: TGTGCCAGCAGTTCGTACGCACCCGACAGGGTCCATACGAGCACCGGGGAGCTGTTTTTT. V gene TRBV27 combines with J gene TRBJ2-2; 7 positions match TRBD1. This CDR3 is built from 20 residues. After removal of 4 bases from V and 4 bases from J, the junction contained 21 bases not matched to a gene. The germline V gene encodes CDR1 MNHEY and CDR2 SMNVEV (reference sequence).

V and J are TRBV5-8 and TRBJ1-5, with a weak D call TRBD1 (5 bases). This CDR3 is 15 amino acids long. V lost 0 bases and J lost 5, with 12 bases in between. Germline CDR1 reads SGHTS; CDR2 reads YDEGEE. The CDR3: CASSLGQLRYQPQHF. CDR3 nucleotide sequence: TGTGCCAGCAGCTTGGGACAGCTGCGTTATCAGCCCCAGCATTTT.

CDR3 sequence reads: CASSLEGVPSYEQYF. The CDR3 DNA follows: TGTGCCAGCAGCTTGGAGGGGGTGCCTTCCTACGAGCAGTACTTC. The V call is TRBV5-5, the J call TRBJ2-7, with a weak D call TRBD1 (6 bases). Per the germline V gene, CDR1 is SGHKS and CDR2 is YYEKEE (reference sequence). This CDR3 is 15 amino acids long. V dropped 0 bases and J dropped 1 base, with 11 bases sitting between them.

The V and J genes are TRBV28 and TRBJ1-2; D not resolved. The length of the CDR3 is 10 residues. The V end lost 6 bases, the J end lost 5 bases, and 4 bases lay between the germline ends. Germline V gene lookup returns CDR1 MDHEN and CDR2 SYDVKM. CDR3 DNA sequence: TGTGCCAGCAGGTCTTATGGCTACACCTTC. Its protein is CASRSYGYTF.

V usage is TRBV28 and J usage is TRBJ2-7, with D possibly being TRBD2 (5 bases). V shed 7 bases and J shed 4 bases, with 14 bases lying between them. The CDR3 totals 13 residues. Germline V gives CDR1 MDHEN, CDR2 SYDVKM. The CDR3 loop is CASTPRPGYEQYV. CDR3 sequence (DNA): TGTGCCAGCACCCCTCGCCCGGGATACGAGCAGTACGTC.

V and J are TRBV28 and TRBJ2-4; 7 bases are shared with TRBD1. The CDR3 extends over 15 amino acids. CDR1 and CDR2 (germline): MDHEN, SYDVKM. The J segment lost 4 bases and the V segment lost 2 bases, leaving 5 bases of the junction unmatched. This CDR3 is CASSLPGQMKNIQYF. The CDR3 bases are TGTGCCAGCAGTTTACCGGGACAGATGAAAAACATTCAGTACTTC.

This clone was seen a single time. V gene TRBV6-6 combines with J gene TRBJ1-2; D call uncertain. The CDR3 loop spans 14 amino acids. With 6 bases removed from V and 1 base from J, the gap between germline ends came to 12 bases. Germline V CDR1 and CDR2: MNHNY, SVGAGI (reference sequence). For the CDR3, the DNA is TGTGCCAGCAGCCCTTTGGGCCTTAACTATGGCTACACCTTC. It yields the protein CASSPLGLNYGYTF.

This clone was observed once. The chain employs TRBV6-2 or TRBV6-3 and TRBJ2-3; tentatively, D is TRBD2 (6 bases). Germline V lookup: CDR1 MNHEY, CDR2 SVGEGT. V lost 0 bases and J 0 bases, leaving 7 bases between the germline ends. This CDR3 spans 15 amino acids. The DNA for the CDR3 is TGTGCCAGCAGTTACTCGGCGGGGAGCACAGATACGCAGTATTTT. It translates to CASSYSAGSTDTQYF.

The CDR3 loop is CASSLGDTSSYEQYF. The CDR3 nucleotides are TGTGCCAGCAGCTTAGGGGACACCAGCTCCTACGAGCAGTACTTC. V is TRBV13 and J is TRBJ2-7; tentatively, D is TRBD1 (5 bases). With 0 bases removed from V and 0 bases from J, the gap between germline ends came to 9 bases. The length of the CDR3 is 15 residues. Germline CDR1 is PRHDT and CDR2 is FYEKMQ (reference sequence).

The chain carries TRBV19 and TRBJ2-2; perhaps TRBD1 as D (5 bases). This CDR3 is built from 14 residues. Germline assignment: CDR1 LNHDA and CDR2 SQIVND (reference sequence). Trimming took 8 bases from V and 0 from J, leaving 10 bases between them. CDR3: CASGDRPNTGELFF. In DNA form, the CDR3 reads TGTGCCAGTGGCGACAGACCGAACACCGGGGAGCTGTTTTTT.

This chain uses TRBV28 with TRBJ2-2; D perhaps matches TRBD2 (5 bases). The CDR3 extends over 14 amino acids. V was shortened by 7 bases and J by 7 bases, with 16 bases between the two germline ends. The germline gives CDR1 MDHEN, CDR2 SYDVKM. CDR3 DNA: TGTGCCAGCAAGGTCGGGGTATTCGTCGGGGAGCTGTTTTTT. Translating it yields CASKVGVFVGELFF.

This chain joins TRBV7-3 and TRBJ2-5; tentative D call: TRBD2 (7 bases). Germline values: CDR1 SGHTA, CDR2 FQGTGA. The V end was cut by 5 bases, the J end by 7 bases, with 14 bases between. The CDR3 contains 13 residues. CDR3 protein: CASSQHREGTQYF. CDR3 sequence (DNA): TGTGCCAGCAGCCAACACAGGGAGGGGACCCAGTACTTC. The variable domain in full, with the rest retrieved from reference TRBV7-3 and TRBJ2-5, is GAGVSQTPSNKVTEKGKYVELRCDPISGHTALYWYRQSLGQGPEFLIYFQGTGAADDSGLPNDRFFAVRPEGSVSTLKIQRTERGDSAVYLCASSQHREGTQYFGPGTRLLVL.

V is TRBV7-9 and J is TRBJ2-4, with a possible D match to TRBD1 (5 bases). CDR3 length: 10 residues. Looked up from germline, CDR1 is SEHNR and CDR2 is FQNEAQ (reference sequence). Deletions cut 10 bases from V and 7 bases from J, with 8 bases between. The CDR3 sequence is CAISGNIQYF. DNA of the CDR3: TGTGCCATCTCAGGGAACATTCAGTACTTC.

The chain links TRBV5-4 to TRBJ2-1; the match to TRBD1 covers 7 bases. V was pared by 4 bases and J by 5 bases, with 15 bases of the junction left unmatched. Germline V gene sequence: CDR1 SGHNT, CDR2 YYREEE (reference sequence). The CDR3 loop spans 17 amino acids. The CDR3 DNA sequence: TGTGCCAGCAGCCCCTCTACCCGCCGGGACAGAAACAATGAGCAGTTCTTC. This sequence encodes CASSPSTRRDRNNEQFF. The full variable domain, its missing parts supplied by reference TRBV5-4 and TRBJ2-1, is ETGVTQSPTHLIKTRGQQVTLRCSSQSGHNTVSWYQQALGQGPQFIFQYYREEENGRGNFPPRFSGLQFPNYSSELNVNALELDDSALYLCASSPSTRRDRNNEQFFGPGTRLTVL.

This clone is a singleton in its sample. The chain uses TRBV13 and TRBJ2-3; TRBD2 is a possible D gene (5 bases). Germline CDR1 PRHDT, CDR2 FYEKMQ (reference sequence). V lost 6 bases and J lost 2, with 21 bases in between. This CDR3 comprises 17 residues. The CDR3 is CASRPYGLLEFTDTQYF. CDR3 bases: TGTGCCAGCAGGCCCTACGGACTCCTCGAGTTCACAGATACGCAGTATTTT.

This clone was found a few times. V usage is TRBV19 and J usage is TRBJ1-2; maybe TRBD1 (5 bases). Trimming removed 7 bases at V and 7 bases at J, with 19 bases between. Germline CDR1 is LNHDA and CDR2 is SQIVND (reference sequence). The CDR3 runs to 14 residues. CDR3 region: CASNSPGRAVGYTF. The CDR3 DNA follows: TGTGCCAGTAACTCCCCGGGCAGGGCGGTTGGCTACACCTTC.

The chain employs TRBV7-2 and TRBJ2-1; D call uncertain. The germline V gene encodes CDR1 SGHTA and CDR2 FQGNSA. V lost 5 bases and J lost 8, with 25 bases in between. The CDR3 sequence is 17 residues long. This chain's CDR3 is CASSQESSPPSSHEQFF. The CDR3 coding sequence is TGTGCCAGCAGCCAAGAGTCAAGCCCGCCGTCGTCTCATGAGCAGTTCTTC.

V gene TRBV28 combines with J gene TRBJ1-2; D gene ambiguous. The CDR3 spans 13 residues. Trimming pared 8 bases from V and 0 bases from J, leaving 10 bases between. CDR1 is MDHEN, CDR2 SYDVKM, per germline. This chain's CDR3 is CASWQETNYGYTF. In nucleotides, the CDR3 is TGTGCCAGCTGGCAGGAAACTAACTATGGCTACACCTTC.